These 14 T cell receptor beta chains came from one sample sequenced in a study of blood T cell repertoires in COVID-19. Profiling relied on immunoSEQ multiplex PCR, and the TCRdb table lists in-frame clones only, not all of them. The table includes approximately 300,000 clones, approximately 92% detected once. Sequencing was carried out using PBMCs or T cells enriched from blood (not recorded which). The receptors here all came from a woman younger than 45 who had recovered from COVID-19.

The genes are TRBV28 and TRBJ2-7; no firm D call. The CDR3 is 15 residues long. CDR1 MDHEN and CDR2 SYDVKM come from the germline V gene. V was cut by 6 bases and J by 5 bases, with 20 bases left in between. The CDR3 loop reads CASSPRAPARDEQYF. CDR3 coding DNA: TGTGCCAGCAGCCCCCGCGCACCAGCCCGGGACGAGCAGTACTTC.

V gene TRBV10-3 combines with J gene TRBJ1-1; the D gene is possibly TRBD1 (5 bases). V gave up 11 bases and J gave up 5 bases, with 18 bases separating them. Germline V gene data show CDR1 as ENHRY and CDR2 as SYGVKD. The CDR3 extends over 13 amino acids. CDR3 protein: CAVLPFGGTEAFF. DNA of the CDR3: TGTGCCGTACTTCCGTTTGGGGGGACTGAAGCTTTCTTT.

The genes are TRBV9 and TRBJ1-6; tentative D call: TRBD1 (5 bases). This CDR3 is built from 14 residues. Trimming shortened V by 0 bases and J by 4 bases, and 5 bases separated the two germline ends. Germline-derived CDR1 and CDR2 are SGDLS and YYNGEE. The CDR3 nucleotides are TGTGCCAGCAGCGTAGAGGGGTATAATTCACCCCTCCACTTT. Translating gives CASSVEGYNSPLHF. The full variable domain, in which reference TRBV9 and TRBJ1-6 provide the parts outside the CDR3, is DSGVTQTPKHLITATGQRVTLRCSPRSGDLSVYWYQQSLDQGLQFLIQYYNGEERAKGNILERFSAQQFPDLHSELNLSSLELGDSALYFCASSVEGYNSPLHFGNGTRLTVT.

The chain recombines TRBV12-3 or TRBV12-4 with TRBJ1-1; 7 nucleotides agree with TRBD1. The CDR3 is made up of 13 amino acids. V lost 4 bases, J lost 5 bases, and 4 bases stayed unmatched. CDR3 sequence: CASSSQGVTEAFF. The DNA of the CDR3 is TGTGCCAGCAGTTCTCAGGGGGTAACTGAAGCTTTCTTT.

This chain links TRBV11-3 with TRBJ2-1, with TRBD1 matching over 7 bases. The CDR3 is 11 amino acids. Germline V CDR1 and CDR2: SGHNT, YENEEA. The trim removed 5 bases at V and 11 bases at J, leaving 3 bases unmatched. The CDR3 sequence: CASSVGGKQFF. The CDR3 DNA follows: TGTGCCAGCAGCGTAGGGGGCAAGCAGTTCTTC.

V usage is TRBV28 and J usage is TRBJ2-7; 13 nucleotides line up with TRBD2. Germline-derived CDR1 and CDR2 are MDHEN and SYDVKM. The CDR3 contains 13 residues. With 9 bases clipped from V and 5 bases from J, the junction kept 4 bases outside the gene matches. The CDR3 nucleotides are TGTGCCAGTTGGACTAGCGGGAGCAACGAGCAGTACTTC. This translates into CASWTSGSNEQYF.

In its sample, this clone was seen once. The CDR3 DNA follows: TGTGCCAGCAGTCCGACCGGGACAGGGACCTATGGCTACACCTTC. Encoded protein: CASSPTGTGTYGYTF. The gene calls are TRBV6-5 and TRBJ1-2, with 9 bases lining up with TRBD1. Germline CDR1 MNHEY, CDR2 SVGAGI. The CDR3 loop spans 15 amino acids. After removal of 5 bases from V and 4 bases from J, the junction contained 8 bases not matched to a gene.

The DNA of the CDR3 is TGCGCCAGCAGCCAAGTTGGCGGGGGAGAAAACATTCAGTACTTC. Its protein is CASSQVGGGENIQYF. The chain carries TRBV4-1 and TRBJ2-4; 7 bases align to TRBD2. The V segment lost 1 base and the J segment 5 bases; nucleotides outside the gene matches: 5. The CDR3 is 15 amino acids. Germline V lookup: CDR1 MGHRA, CDR2 YSYEKL.

The V gene is TRBV2, the J gene TRBJ1-2; no clear D. CDR3 size: 11 residues. V lost 6 bases, J lost 3 bases, and 5 bases lay in between. The V gene's germline CDR1 is SNHLY and CDR2 FYNNEI. The CDR3 here is CASREDYGYTF. In DNA, the CDR3 is TGTGCCAGCAGGGAGGACTATGGCTACACCTTC.

This sequence joins TRBV19 and TRBJ1-5, with D tentatively TRBD1 (5 bases). Germline-derived CDR1 and CDR2 are LNHDA and SQIVND (reference sequence). The CDR3 runs 13 residues. The V and J ends lost 4 bases and 7 bases respectively, with 11 bases between them. The CDR3 here is CASSTRVEQPQHF. The CDR3 region has the DNA TGTGCCAGTAGTACCAGGGTGGAACAGCCCCAGCATTTT.

The chain uses TRBV5-8 and TRBJ2-1; the D is unclear. CDR1 SGHTS and CDR2 YDEGEE come from the germline V gene. The V end was cut by 4 bases, the J end by 0 bases, with 11 bases between. CDR3 length: 15 residues. In DNA, the CDR3 is TGTGCCAGCAGCCTGGCAGGCCTCTCCTACAATGAGCAGTTCTTC. Translated, it gives CASSLAGLSYNEQFF.

This clone appeared once. This chain joins TRBV7-9 and TRBJ2-3; tentative D call: TRBD2 (7 bases). Germline V CDR1 and CDR2: SEHNR, FQNEAQ (reference sequence). Deletions cut 5 bases from V and 4 bases from J, with 19 bases between. The CDR3 is made up of 16 amino acids. The CDR3 reads CASSPRGANLADTQYF. The CDR3 DNA reads TGTGCCAGCAGCCCCCGGGGGGCGAATTTAGCAGATACGCAGTATTTT.

V is TRBV10-3 and J is TRBJ2-7; possibly TRBD2 for D (6 bases). Germline CDR1 ENHRY, CDR2 SYGVKD. The CDR3 runs 14 residues. Trimming left V 4 bases short and J 2 bases short, with 12 bases between. The CDR3 protein is CAISVPSAPYEQYF. The CDR3 DNA is TGTGCCATCAGTGTGCCTAGCGCCCCCTACGAGCAGTACTTC.

This chain links TRBV14 with TRBJ2-7; 9 bases align to TRBD1. The germline V gene has CDR1 SGHDN and CDR2 FVKESK. The CDR3 covers 16 residues. Germline trimming cut 4 bases from V and 2 bases from J; bases unmatched to any gene: 9. Here the CDR3 DNA reads TGTGCCAGCAGCCCCTCCTGGGACAGGGTTCCCTACGAGCAGTACTTC. The encoded protein is CASSPSWDRVPYEQYF.